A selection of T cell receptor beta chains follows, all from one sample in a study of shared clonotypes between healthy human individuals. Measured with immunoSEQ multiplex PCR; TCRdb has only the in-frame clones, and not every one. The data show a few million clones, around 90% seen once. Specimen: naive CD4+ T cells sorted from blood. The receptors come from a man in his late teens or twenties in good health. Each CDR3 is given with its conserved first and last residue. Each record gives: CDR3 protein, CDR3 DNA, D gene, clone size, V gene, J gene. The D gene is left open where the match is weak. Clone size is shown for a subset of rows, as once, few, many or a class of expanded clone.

CAWSVSHNEQFF	TGTGCCTGGAGTGTATCTCACAATGAGCAGTTCTTC	-	-	TRBV30	TRBJ2-1
CASSFGKLYEQYF	TGTGCCAGCAGCTTCGGCAAACTCTACGAGCAGTACTTC	-	-	TRBV7-6	TRBJ2-7
CASSERPATYNEQFF	TGTGCCAGCAGTGAAAGACCAGCGACCTACAATGAGCAGTTCTTC	-	-	TRBV6-1	TRBJ2-1
CASSEGRGKTNEKLFF	TGTGCCAGCAGCGAGGGCAGGGGGAAAACTAATGAAAAACTGTTTTTT	TRBD1	-	TRBV5-8	TRBJ1-4
CASSVRTGTNTDTQYF	TGTGCCAGCAGTGTAAGGACAGGGACCAACACAGATACGCAGTATTTT	TRBD1	-	TRBV28	TRBJ2-3
CASSASGGTSTDTQYF	TGCGCCAGCAGCGCGTCGGGGGGGACTAGCACAGATACGCAGTATTTT	TRBD2	-	TRBV5-1	TRBJ2-3
CAWSAVITRGTEAFF	TGTGCCTGGAGTGCGGTTATCACTAGGGGCACTGAAGCTTTCTTT	-	-	TRBV30	TRBJ1-1
CASSERTGRTEAFF	TGTGCCAGCAGTGAAAGGACAGGGCGGACTGAAGCTTTCTTT	TRBD1	-	TRBV6-1	TRBJ1-1
CASSPAERPTDTQYF	TGTGCCAGCTCACCGGCTGAGCGGCCCACAGATACGCAGTATTTT	-	-	TRBV18	TRBJ2-3
CASSLDRSWGTDTQYF	TGCGCCAGCAGCTTGGATAGGTCCTGGGGCACAGATACGCAGTATTTT	-	-	TRBV5-1	TRBJ2-3
CASSQEGQGGNIQYF	TGCGCCAGCAGCCAAGAAGGACAGGGGGGTAACATTCAGTACTTC	TRBD1	-	TRBV4-1	TRBJ2-4
CASSSRGDSGEKSYEQYF	TGTGCCAGCAGCTCCCGGGGAGATAGCGGGGAGAAGTCCTACGAGCAGTACTTC	TRBD2	-	TRBV7-6	TRBJ2-7
CASSESLIHQETQYF	TGTGCCAGCAGTGAATCTCTTATCCACCAAGAGACCCAGTACTTC	-	-	TRBV25-1	TRBJ2-5
CASSRGGTSGNTIYF	TGTGCCAGCTCCCGTGGGGGCACCTCTGGAAACACCATATATTTT	-	-	TRBV6-6	TRBJ1-3
CASSLGTAYEQYF	TGTGCCAGCAGCTTAGGGACTGCCTACGAGCAGTACTTC	-	-	TRBV7-2	TRBJ2-7
CASSRTADQPQHF	TGTGCCAGCTCACGGACCGCTGATCAGCCCCAGCATTTT	-	-	TRBV18	TRBJ1-5
CASSLVSGKGSTGELFF	TGTGCCAGCAGCTTAGTCAGTGGTAAAGGGAGCACCGGGGAGCTGTTTTTT	-	once	TRBV7-2	TRBJ2-2
CASDRWGIIANTEAFF	TGTGCCAGTGACCGCTGGGGAATAATTGCCAACACTGAAGCTTTCTTT	-	-	TRBV2	TRBJ1-1
CAINLGQSSYYGYTF	TGTGCCATCAACCTGGGACAGAGCTCTTACTATGGCTACACCTTC	TRBD1	once	TRBV10-3	TRBJ1-2
CASSQDLATNEKLFF	TGCGCCAGCAGCCAAGACCTTGCAACTAATGAAAAACTGTTTTTT	-	-	TRBV4-1	TRBJ1-4
CASSPTGAAGANVLTF	TGTGCCAGTAGTCCAACAGGGGCCGCTGGGGCCAACGTCCTGACTTTC	TRBD1	-	TRBV19	TRBJ2-6
CASTRDGTYEQYF	TGCGCCAGTACCCGGGACGGAACCTACGAGCAGTACTTC	-	-	TRBV5-1	TRBJ2-7
CASSNEPGLGFYEQYF	TGTGCCAGTAGTAACGAACCGGGACTAGGTTTCTACGAGCAGTACTTC	TRBD2	-	TRBV19	TRBJ2-7
CSVDSGGGAFF	TGCAGCGTTGATTCCGGGGGGGGAGCTTTCTTT	-	once	TRBV29-1	TRBJ1-1
CASSKYHYGYTF	TGTGCCAGCAGCAAATACCACTATGGCTACACCTTC	-	-	TRBV21-1	TRBJ1-2
CASSLRDPGNTIYF	TGTGCCAGCAGCTTACGGGACCCTGGAAACACCATATATTTT	-	-	TRBV7-2	TRBJ1-3
CASRYRGKGLDEKLFF	TGTGCCAGCAGATACAGGGGGAAAGGGCTTGATGAAAAACTGTTTTTT	TRBD1	-	TRBV28	TRBJ1-4
CSVWTGAGSPLHF	TGCAGCGTTTGGACAGGAGCTGGGTCACCCCTCCACTTT	TRBD1	-	TRBV29-1	TRBJ1-6
CASSRRGGWTQYF	TGTGCCAGCAGTCGAAGGGGGGGGTGGACCCAGTACTTC	-	once	TRBV5-7	TRBJ2-5
CASSVATDRGPTGELFF	TGTGCCAGCAGCGTAGCTACGGACAGGGGACCGACCGGGGAGCTGTTTTTT	TRBD1	-	TRBV9	TRBJ2-2
CASSEALRNQPQHF	TGTGCCAGCAGTGAAGCGCTTCGGAATCAGCCCCAGCATTTT	-	-	TRBV2	TRBJ1-5
CASGLEEGQPQHF	TGTGCTAGTGGTTTGGAGGAGGGGCAGCCCCAGCATTTT	-	few	TRBV12-5	TRBJ1-5
CASSTGTTSTDTQYF	TGTGCCAGCAGCACCGGGACTACGAGCACAGATACGCAGTATTTT	TRBD2	-	TRBV7-9	TRBJ2-3
CASSQPAIETQYF	TGTGCCAGCTCCCAGCCCGCCATAGAGACCCAGTACTTC	-	-	TRBV18	TRBJ2-5
CASSLGGTSGGTQYF	TGTGCCAGCAGCTTAGGGGGGACTAGCGGGGGCACGCAGTATTTT	TRBD2	-	TRBV7-9	TRBJ2-3
CASSGQGPGTQYF	TGTGCCAGCAGTGGCCAGGGGCCAGGGACCCAGTACTTC	-	-	TRBV2	TRBJ2-5
CASSQGQGAGYTF	TGCGCCAGCAGCCAGGGACAGGGCGCTGGCTACACCTTC	TRBD1	-	TRBV5-1	TRBJ1-2
CASSLGRGYGYTF	TGTGCCAGCAGCTTAGGGAGGGGCTATGGCTACACCTTC	-	-	TRBV7-8	TRBJ1-2
CASSPGWVYGYTF	TGTGCCAGTAGTCCTGGCTGGGTCTATGGCTACACCTTC	-	-	TRBV19	TRBJ1-2
CASSLDVGGYGYTF	TGCGCCAGCAGCTTGGATGTGGGGGGCTACGGCTACACCTTC	-	-	TRBV5-1	TRBJ1-2
CASSRGGENTEAFF	TGTGCCAGCAGCCGGGGGGGTGAGAACACTGAAGCTTTCTTT	-	-	TRBV7-9	TRBJ1-1
CASSLTSGGGGLETQYF	TGTGCCAGCAGCTTGACTTCTGGGGGCGGCGGGTTGGAGACCCAGTACTTC	-	-	TRBV5-4	TRBJ2-5
CASGYSETGLNTEAFF	TGTGCTAGTGGTTACTCGGAGACAGGGTTGAACACTGAAGCTTTCTTT	TRBD1	-	TRBV12-5	TRBJ1-1